This entry lists 32 T cell receptor beta chains sequenced from one sample in a study of T cells in Graves' hyperthyroidism and ophthalmopathy. Amplification yielded TCR beta CDR3 regions, with RNA transcripts as the source. A set of HTBI primers served as the primers for a first-round RT-PCR of the TCR CDR3. MiXCR, run by TCRdb on the multiplex PCR reads, gives a single entry per CDR3 protein. This sample carries 500,000 to 750,000 distinct CDR3 sequences, around 14% of them seen once, and the ten largest clones take less than 9%. What was sequenced was blood. All receptors come from a young woman with Graves' ophthalmopathy.

Notes on this clonotype: A single base separates this from a much larger clone, so it may be a read error. The rearrangement links TRBV6-8 to TRBJ1-2; D unclear. The CDR3 totals 13 residues. V was shortened by 2 bases and J by 1 base, with 5 bases between the two germline ends. Germline CDR1 reads MNHGY; CDR2 reads SAAAGT. The DNA for the CDR3 is TGTGCCAGCAGTTACGTGGGTAACTATGGCTACACCTTC. Protein product: CASSYVGNYGYTF.

The CDR3 protein is CASSESGILHNQPQHF. CDR3 nucleotides: TGTGCCAGCAGCGAATCAGGTATCCTGCACAATCAGCCCCAGCATTTT. The rearrangement joins TRBV27 to TRBJ1-5; D is unresolved. Germline CDR1 is MNHEY and CDR2 is SMNVEV (reference sequence). The germline V and J ends were trimmed by 6 bases and 3 bases, with 18 bases remaining between them. There are 16 residues in the CDR3.

With regard to this clonotype: This may arise from a read error, as a much more abundant clone is one base away. The chain joins TRBV28 to TRBJ2-5, with D maybe TRBD2 (5 bases). Trimming stripped 3 bases from V and 4 bases from J, with 12 bases between. The CDR3 runs 14 residues. Looked up from germline, CDR1 is MDHEN and CDR2 is SYDVKM. The CDR3 region is CASSFWTSRETQYF. The DNA for the CDR3 is TGTGCCAGCAGTTTTTGGACTTCACGAGAGACCCAGTACTTC. The full variable domain, rest sourced from reference TRBV28 and TRBJ2-5, is DVKVTQSSRYLVKRTGEKVFLECVQDMDHENMFWYRQDPGLGLRLIYFSYDVKMKEKGDIPEGYSVSREKKERFSLILESASTNQTSMYLCASSFWTSRETQYFGPGTRLLVL.

This clonotype has a count of ten or more. The chain combines TRBV12-3 or TRBV12-4 with TRBJ1-3, with TRBD1 identical over 7 bases. There are 14 residues in the CDR3. The V and J ends lost 6 bases and 2 bases, in that order; junction bases with no gene match: 4. CDR3 amino acids: CASRFDRAGNTIYF. In DNA form, the CDR3 reads TGTGCCAGCAGATTTGACAGGGCTGGAAACACCATATATTTT.

Only a few counts were recorded for this clonotype. The chain uses TRBV5-4 and TRBJ2-7; 13 nucleotides match TRBD2. This CDR3 spans 16 amino acids. Germline CDR1 and CDR2: SGHNT and YYREEE (reference sequence). With 4 bases clipped from V and 4 bases from J, the junction kept 8 bases outside the gene matches. CDR3 nucleotide sequence: TGTGCCAGCAGCCCGAGGACTAGCGGGAGAGGATACGAGCAGTACTTC. Amino acids: CASSPRTSGRGYEQYF.

This clonotype was detected ten times or more. The rearrangement joins TRBV28 to TRBJ2-7; 10 nucleotides agree with TRBD1. V was clipped by 7 bases and J by 7 bases; unmatched bases: 16. Germline V gene sequence: CDR1 MDHEN, CDR2 SYDVKM. CDR3 length: 16 residues. The CDR3 DNA sequence: TGTGCCAGCACCCTTGACAGGGGGCACTTTTCGGGAGAGCAGTACTTC. As protein: CASTLDRGHFSGEQYF.

V is TRBV12-3 or TRBV12-4 and J is TRBJ1-1, with TRBD1 matching 10 bases. V shed 3 bases and J 8 bases; nucleotides not matched to a gene: 9. The CDR3 loop spans 15 amino acids. CDR3 bases: TGTGCCAGCAGTTTGGCGGGACAGGGGCGACCCGAAGCTTTCTTT. It translates to CASSLAGQGRPEAFF.

This sequence joins TRBV9 and TRBJ2-7, with a possible D match to TRBD1 (6 bases). V was clipped by 0 bases and J by 3 bases, with 13 bases between them. Germline V gives CDR1 SGDLS, CDR2 YYNGEE. The CDR3 runs to 15 residues. The CDR3 bases are TGTGCCAGCAGCGTAGCTATCGGCAGGGGCTACGAGCAGTACTTC. It translates to CASSVAIGRGYEQYF.

The gene calls are TRBV6-1 and TRBJ1-5; D remains ambiguous. CDR1 is MNHNS, CDR2 SASEGT, per germline. The CDR3 spans 13 residues. V shed 6 bases and J shed 6 bases, with 12 bases lying between them. The CDR3 spells CASRIGRFQPQHF. For the CDR3, the DNA is TGTGCCAGCAGAATTGGTCGTTTTCAGCCCCAGCATTTT.

The chain joins TRBV6-2 or TRBV6-3 to TRBJ2-1; D perhaps matches TRBD2 (5 bases). Germline V gene sequence: CDR1 MNHEY, CDR2 SVGEGT. CDR3 length equals 15 residues. V lost 2 bases and J lost 10, with 18 bases in between. This chain's CDR3 is CASSYLEGPGGEQFF. The CDR3 DNA reads TGTGCCAGCAGTTACCTAGAGGGTCCCGGCGGGGAGCAGTTCTTC.

A few counts support this clonotype. V is TRBV9 and J is TRBJ1-3; D is perhaps TRBD1 (5 bases). This CDR3 is 19 amino acids long. Per the germline V gene, CDR1 is SGDLS and CDR2 is YYNGEE. Trimming shortened V by 2 bases and J by 0 bases, and 21 bases separated the two germline ends. Here the CDR3 DNA reads TGTGCCAGCAGCGTTACCCCCTTCCAGGGAGGAGGCTCTGGAAACACCATATATTTT. Its protein product is CASSVTPFQGGGSGNTIYF.

This clonotype was recorded at least ten times. V usage is TRBV28 and J usage is TRBJ2-7; 9 nucleotides line up with TRBD1. Trimming cost V 4 bases and J 6 bases; bases outside gene matches: 4. CDR1 and CDR2 (germline): MDHEN, SYDVKM. This CDR3 has 13 amino acids. CDR3 bases: TGTGCCAGCAGTTCAGGACAGGGGATCGAGCAGTACTTC. It translates to CASSSGQGIEQYF.

This clonotype was seen repeatedly, ten times or more. The rearrangement uses TRBV10-3 and TRBJ1-2; possibly TRBD1 for D (6 bases). The CDR3 extends over 14 amino acids. V shed 1 base and J shed 2 bases, with 8 bases lying between them. From germline, CDR1 is ENHRY and CDR2 SYGVKD. CDR3 residues: CAISELRGNYGYTF. The CDR3 nucleotides are TGTGCCATCAGTGAGTTGAGGGGGAACTATGGCTACACCTTC.

This clonotype was detected many times. The chain uses TRBV6-1 and TRBJ2-7, with 8 nucleotides matching TRBD2. The CDR3 loop spans 14 amino acids. Per the germline V gene, CDR1 is MNHNS and CDR2 is SASEGT. The ends lost 5 bases at V and 5 bases at J; junction bases unmatched: 8. The CDR3: CASSTSGRGDEQYF. In nucleotides, the CDR3 is TGTGCCAGCAGTACAAGCGGGAGAGGCGACGAGCAGTACTTC.

Ten or more counts support this clonotype. The chain uses TRBV7-9 and TRBJ2-7; D call uncertain. The CDR3 covers 15 residues. The V gene's germline CDR1 is SEHNR and CDR2 FQNEAQ (reference sequence). Trimming removed 5 bases from V and 2 bases from J, with 16 bases in between. In nucleotides, the CDR3 is TGTGCCAGCAGCCCGTGGGGTGGAAGGGCCTACGAGCAGTACTTC. Translated, it gives CASSPWGGRAYEQYF.

Ten or more counts support this clonotype. V is TRBV3-1 and J is TRBJ2-1; D remains unclear. The CDR3 contains 17 residues. Germline CDR1 reads LGHDT; CDR2 reads YNNKEL (reference sequence). Trimming left V 3 bases short and J 8 bases short, with 23 bases between. CDR3 sequence: CASSHAFGRDWQDEQFF. As DNA, the CDR3 is TGTGCCAGCAGCCATGCTTTTGGACGTGACTGGCAGGATGAGCAGTTCTTC.

The chain carries TRBV19 and TRBJ2-4, with TRBD1 as a possible D gene (5 bases). Per the germline V gene, CDR1 is LNHDA and CDR2 is SQIVND (reference sequence). Deletions cut 1 base from V and 2 bases from J, with 15 bases between. The CDR3 has 17 residues. The CDR3 nucleotides are TGTGCCAGTAGTATAGGATCCGGACATAAAACCAAAAACATTCAGTACTTC. The encoded protein is CASSIGSGHKTKNIQYF.

Of note for this clonotype: With a much larger clone just one base away, this may be a read error. The chain joins TRBV6-2 or TRBV6-3 to TRBJ2-1; 7 bases are shared with TRBD1. The CDR3 is 17 residues long. Germline CDR1 and CDR2: MNHEY and SVGEGT. The CDR3 nucleotides are TGTGCCGGCAGTTACTTGCCCCTCGACAGGGACTACAATGAGCAGTTCTTC. It codes for CAGSYLPLDRDYNEQFF.

The sample holds many counts of this clonotype. The CDR3 nucleotides read TGCAGTGCTAGCGCTCCGGGGACAGGGAACACCGGGGAGCTGTTTTTT. It yields the protein CSASAPGTGNTGELFF. The chain is built from TRBV20-1 and TRBJ2-2; 8 positions agree with TRBD1. CDR1 is DFQATT, CDR2 SNEGSKA, per germline (reference sequence). The CDR3 consists of 16 residues. Germline trimming cut 3 bases from V and 1 base from J; bases unmatched to any gene: 7.

About this clonotype: A junction boundary mismatches the germline segment, possibly from a read error. The chain joins TRBV6-2 or TRBV6-3 to TRBJ1-3; weak D call: TRBD1 (5 bases). The CDR3 length is 14 residues. Germline V gives CDR1 MNHEY, CDR2 SVGEGT. The CDR3: CASSYWGNGSTIYF. CDR3 nucleotides: TGTGCCAGCAGTTACTGGGGGAATGGAAGCACCATATATTTT.

This clonotype was seen more than once but under ten times. The chain carries TRBV19 and TRBJ2-7; 10 bases fit TRBD1. The germline V gene has CDR1 LNHDA and CDR2 SQIVND (reference sequence). Trimming at V came to 7 bases and at J to 5 bases, leaving 5 bases not matched to a gene. The CDR3 is 13 amino acids. CDR3 sequence (DNA): TGTGCCAGTACCGGACAGGGGGAAAACGAGCAGTACTTC. Translating it yields CASTGQGENEQYF.

This clonotype appeared a few times. V and J are TRBV20-1 and TRBJ2-7, with no clear D. Germline-derived CDR1 and CDR2 are DFQATT and SNEGSKA (reference sequence). This CDR3 comprises 15 residues. The germline V and J ends were trimmed by 0 bases and 0 bases, with 12 bases remaining between them. CDR3 region: CSARDPGGFSYEQYF. DNA of the CDR3: TGCAGTGCTAGAGATCCAGGCGGATTCTCCTACGAGCAGTACTTC.

In its sample, this clonotype was seen many times. The chain carries TRBV12-3 or TRBV12-4 and TRBJ2-3; possible D gene TRBD2, 6 bases. CDR3 length: 15 residues. V lost 6 bases, J lost 3 bases, and 16 bases lay in between. CDR3 amino acids: CASSGTPSLTDTQYF. The CDR3 DNA follows: TGTGCCAGCAGCGGGACTCCTAGTTTGACAGATACGCAGTATTTT.

This clonotype has just a few counts. The CDR3 DNA sequence: TGTGCCAGCAGTTTTTTGGGACGGTCGAACACCGGGGAGCTGTTTTTT. It specifies CASSFLGRSNTGELFF. This rearrangement joins TRBV27 to TRBJ2-2, with D perhaps given as TRBD1 or TRBD2 (5 bases each). Germline lookup yields CDR1 MNHEY and CDR2 SMNVEV (reference sequence). Trimming stripped 3 bases from V and 0 bases from J, with 11 bases between. The CDR3 has 16 residues.

As concerns this clonotype: This CDR3 is missing its conserved last phenylalanine or tryptophan, likely due to a read error. The rearrangement uses TRBV20-1 and TRBJ2-3, with 7 bases aligning to TRBD1. Germline V lookup: CDR1 DFQATT, CDR2 SNEGSKA (reference sequence). V trimming: 5 bases; J trimming: 3 bases; junction bases outside the gene matches: 8. The CDR3 length is 14 residues. CDR3 protein: CSAFRRQGTDTQYS. DNA of the CDR3: TGCAGTGCTTTCCGAAGACAGGGTACAGATACGCAGTATTCT.

This clonotype was detected many times. The CDR3 DNA sequence: TGCAGTGCTAGGCGACTAGCGGGAGCTAATGAGCAGTTCTTC. Its translation: CSARRLAGANEQFF. This rearrangement joins TRBV20-1 to TRBJ2-1, with 12 bases lining up with TRBD2. The ends lost 3 bases at V and 7 bases at J; junction bases unmatched: 4. Looked up from germline, CDR1 is DFQATT and CDR2 is SNEGSKA (reference sequence). The length of the CDR3 is 14 residues.

This clonotype was seen at least ten times. The chain recombines TRBV7-3 with TRBJ2-3; D not certain. CDR3 length: 13 residues. Trimming took off 5 bases at V and 0 bases at J, with 6 bases between the two ends. Per germline, CDR1 SGHTA and CDR2 FQGTGA. This chain's CDR3 is CASSVTSTDTQYF. DNA for the CDR3: TGTGCCAGCAGCGTCACTAGCACAGATACGCAGTATTTT.

This clonotype has at least ten counts. This chain links TRBV5-8 with TRBJ2-5, with TRBD1 matching over 8 bases. CDR3 length equals 15 residues. The germline V gene has CDR1 SGHTS and CDR2 YDEGEE. V shed 2 bases, J shed 7 bases, and the junction held 10 bases outside the gene matches. The CDR3: CASSFGQGGARTQYF. CDR3 DNA: TGTGCCAGCAGCTTCGGACAGGGTGGGGCTCGGACCCAGTACTTC.

This clonotype came up many times. A read error may produce the germline difference seen at one junction end. The chain recombines TRBV5-1 with TRBJ2-7; 11 bases line up with TRBD2. Germline CDR1 reads SGHRS; CDR2 reads YFSETQ. This CDR3 region has 14 residues. The CDR3 is CASSLGTSGYEQYF. CDR3 nucleotide sequence: TGTGCCAGCAGCTTAGGGACTAGCGGATACGAGCAGTACTTC.

The chain combines TRBV3-1 with TRBJ1-2, with unresolved D. Germline V CDR1 and CDR2: LGHDT, YNNKEL (reference sequence). The CDR3 runs to 12 residues. Trimming removed 3 bases from V and 6 bases from J, with 8 bases in between. The DNA of the CDR3 is TGTGCCAGCAGCCAGGGAAAGGATGGCTACACCTTC. This encodes CASSQGKDGYTF.

This clonotype was seen repeatedly, ten times or more. The V gene is TRBV11-1, the J gene TRBJ2-1; the D is unclear. Trimming took 5 bases from V and 12 from J, leaving 11 bases between them. The CDR3 sequence is 11 residues long. CDR1 and CDR2 from the germline V gene are SGHAT and FQDESV (reference sequence). DNA of the CDR3: TGTGCCAGCAGCCAAGACGCTAGGCAGTTCTTC. Protein product: CASSQDARQFF.

This clonotype was seen a handful of times. The chain recombines TRBV7-9 with TRBJ1-5; D is ambiguous. The length of the CDR3 is 12 residues. The ends were cut back, 1 base at V and 11 bases at J, with 9 bases in the middle. Germline V gene data show CDR1 as SEHNR and CDR2 as FQNEAQ (reference sequence). The CDR3 spells CASSLEREAQHF. In DNA, the CDR3 is TGTGCCAGCAGCTTAGAGCGCGAGGCCCAGCATTTT.